This passage covers 26 T cell receptor beta chains from one sample sequenced in a study of blood T cell repertoires in COVID-19. Here immunoSEQ multiplex PCR was the method, and the copy in TCRdb shows in-frame clones only, minus some. The sample records over 200,000 clones, around four fifths being singletons. The sample was peripheral blood. These receptors all stem from a woman aged 40 to 50 with active or convalescent COVID-19.

The sample holds one count of this clone. A junction end diverges from the germline sequence, so it may reflect a read error. The genes are TRBV3-1 (or the pseudogene TRBV3-2) and TRBJ1-6; 8 nucleotides align to TRBD1. Germline V lookup: CDR1 LGHDT, CDR2 YNNKEL (reference sequence). CDR3 length: 17 amino acids. In nucleotides, the CDR3 is TGTGCCAGCAGCCAAGTAATCACAGGGGGGAATAATTCATCCCTCCACTTT. Encoded protein: CASSQVITGGNNSSLHF.

The V gene is TRBV11-3, the J gene TRBJ2-5; tentative D call: TRBD1 (6 bases). Germline CDR1 is SGHNT and CDR2 is YENEEA. The CDR3 has 13 amino acids. V was pared by 5 bases and J by 2 bases, with 9 bases between. CDR3 sequence reads: CASSTGQQETQYF. The CDR3 region has the DNA TGTGCCAGCAGCACTGGACAGCAAGAGACCCAGTACTTC.

The rearrangement uses TRBV6-4 and TRBJ1-5; tentatively, D is TRBD1 (6 bases). Trimming left V 6 bases short and J 7 bases short, with 13 bases between. CDR3 length equals 13 residues. Germline V gene lookup returns CDR1 MRHNA and CDR2 SNTAGT. For the CDR3, the DNA is TGTGCCAGCAGCCGTACACAGGGACAGCCCCAGCATTTT. This gives the protein CASSRTQGQPQHF.

This clone was counted a single time. V gene TRBV6-1 combines with J gene TRBJ1-4; D may be TRBD1 (6 bases). Germline CDR1 and CDR2: MNHNS and SASEGT. CDR3 size: 15 residues. The V end was cut by 3 bases, the J end by 4 bases, with 12 bases between. CDR3 residues: CASSDLEGVNEKLFF. CDR3 DNA sequence: TGTGCCAGCAGTGATTTAGAGGGGGTTAATGAAAAACTGTTTTTT.

V gene TRBV27 combines with J gene TRBJ1-2; a weak D match, TRBD1 (5 bases). In germline, CDR1 is MNHEY, CDR2 SMNVEV (reference sequence). V lost 3 bases and J 4 bases, leaving 15 bases between the germline ends. The CDR3 spans 15 residues. For the CDR3, the DNA is TGTGCCAGCAGTTTGACCCCCACAGGATTCTATGGCTACACCTTC. Translated: CASSLTPTGFYGYTF.

The CDR3 loop reads CASSKQTGQETQYF. The DNA for the CDR3 is TGTGCCAGCAGTAAACAGACAGGGCAAGAGACCCAGTACTTC. The chain carries TRBV2 and TRBJ2-5, with 7 bases identical to TRBD1. Trimming cost V 5 bases and J 2 bases; bases outside gene matches: 5. The CDR3 has 14 amino acids. Germline lookup yields CDR1 SNHLY and CDR2 FYNNEI.

V is TRBV7-9 and J is TRBJ2-7, with 8 bases that match TRBD1. Germline V CDR1 and CDR2: SEHNR, FQNEAQ (reference sequence). This CDR3 region has 14 residues. After removal of 6 bases from V and 1 base from J, the junction contained 5 bases not matched to a gene. CDR3 bases: TGTGCCAGCAGGTCAGGGGGCAGTTCCTACGAGCAGTACTTC. This codes for CASRSGGSSYEQYF.

This chain joins TRBV4-1 and TRBJ2-5, with a tentative D call TRBD2 (5 bases). This CDR3 is built from 13 residues. Trimming shortened V by 4 bases and J by 1 base, and 7 bases separated the two germline ends. Germline CDR1 reads MGHRA; CDR2 reads YSYEKL. CDR3 DNA sequence: TGCGCCAGCAGCCCTGGACTCCAAGAGACCCAGTACTTC. Translation: CASSPGLQETQYF.

V and J are TRBV7-2 and TRBJ2-1, with a weak D call TRBD2 (5 bases). Deletions cut 0 bases from V and 5 bases from J, with 8 bases between. Germline V gene lookup returns CDR1 SGHTA and CDR2 FQGNSA. The CDR3 is 14 amino acids. The CDR3 loop reads CASSLARGNNEQFF. In DNA form, the CDR3 reads TGTGCCAGCAGCTTAGCTCGGGGAAACAATGAGCAGTTCTTC.

The V gene is TRBV16, the J gene TRBJ1-3; D ambiguous. Germline V gives CDR1 KGHSY, CDR2 FQNENV. With 1 base removed from V and 0 bases from J, the gap between germline ends came to 4 bases. This CDR3 is 14 amino acids long. CDR3 bases: TGTGCCAGCAGCCAATATCACTCTGGAAACACCATATATTTT. Translation: CASSQYHSGNTIYF.

This clone has a handful of counts. This rearrangement joins TRBV27 to TRBJ1-2; 7 bases line up with TRBD1. The CDR3 is 14 residues long. Germline CDR1 and CDR2: MNHEY and SMNVEV (reference sequence). Losses at the gene ends were 3 bases for V and 9 bases for J; bases not matched to a gene: 10. The CDR3 DNA is TGTGCCAGCAGTTTTTCCGGACAGGTTAATCGCTACACCTTC. Its protein product is CASSFSGQVNRYTF.

CDR3: CAWSMGLAVQETQYF. CDR3 coding DNA: TGTGCCTGGAGTATGGGACTAGCGGTTCAAGAGACCCAGTACTTC. This chain joins TRBV30 and TRBJ2-5; 11 nucleotides match TRBD2. Germline V gives CDR1 GTSNPN, CDR2 SVGIG (reference sequence). The CDR3 extends over 15 amino acids. J was trimmed by 2 bases and V by 2 bases; bases with no gene match: 4.

The J gene is TRBJ2-5, the V gene TRBV18; D ambiguous. Germline V CDR1 and CDR2: KGHSH, LQKENI. With 3 bases removed from V and 2 bases from J, the gap between germline ends came to 10 bases. The CDR3 extends over 14 amino acids. CDR3 residues: CASSPPEVQETQYF. The CDR3 DNA reads TGTGCCAGCTCACCGCCAGAAGTACAAGAGACCCAGTACTTC.

The rearrangement links TRBV6-5 to TRBJ2-7; D may be TRBD2 (5 bases). The CDR3 totals 14 residues. Deletions cut 4 bases from V and 4 bases from J, with 14 bases between. CDR1 is MNHEY and CDR2 is SVGAGI in the germline V gene. CDR3 amino acids: CASSSSSGSYEQYF. CDR3 nucleotide sequence: TGTGCCAGCAGTTCTAGCAGTGGGTCGTACGAGCAGTACTTC.

The V gene is TRBV19, the J gene TRBJ1-1; TRBD1 might be the D (5 bases). With 3 bases removed from V and 0 bases from J, the gap between germline ends came to 11 bases. The CDR3 sequence is 15 residues long. The V gene's germline CDR1 is LNHDA and CDR2 SQIVND (reference sequence). The CDR3 loop reads CASSMVGDLNTEAFF. The CDR3 nucleotides read TGTGCCAGTAGTATGGTGGGGGACTTGAACACTGAAGCTTTCTTT.

The chain is built from TRBV6-1 and TRBJ1-6; 10 positions match TRBD1. The CDR3 consists of 15 residues. Germline V gives CDR1 MNHNS, CDR2 SASEGT. With 2 bases clipped from V and 9 bases from J, the junction kept 4 bases outside the gene matches. CDR3 loop: CASSEPTGGFSPLHF. The CDR3 bases are TGTGCCAGCAGTGAACCGACAGGGGGCTTTTCACCCCTCCACTTT.

The chain combines TRBV28 with TRBJ1-2; D is perhaps TRBD1 (6 bases). Germline CDR1 is MDHEN and CDR2 is SYDVKM. V shed 3 bases and J shed 6 bases, with 20 bases lying between them. The CDR3 covers 16 residues. The CDR3 region has the DNA TGTGCCAGCAGTTTCCACGGACAGATGAAGGGTAATGGCTACACCTTC. It translates to CASSFHGQMKGNGYTF.

The V and J genes are TRBV12-5 and TRBJ1-5, with 7 bases that match TRBD1. This CDR3 has 15 amino acids. Germline CDR1 LGHNT, CDR2 FRNRAP. V lost 1 base to trimming and J lost 7 bases; unmatched junction nucleotides: 7. CDR3 in DNA: TGTGCTAGTGGTTTGGGTGACAGGGCGTCACAGCCCCAGCATTTT. This gives the protein CASGLGDRASQPQHF.

This clone was picked up one time. This chain links TRBV5-8 with TRBJ2-2; TRBD1 agrees at 7 bases. V shed 1 base and J 7 bases; nucleotides not matched to a gene: 7. The CDR3 loop spans 15 amino acids. The V gene's germline CDR1 is SGHTS and CDR2 YDEGEE. The CDR3 DNA reads TGTGCCAGCAGCTTGTACGACAGGGAGAGCGGGGAGCTGTTTTTT. Translated: CASSLYDRESGELFF.

The chain employs TRBV24-1 and TRBJ2-1; 11 bases fit TRBD2. Germline V gives CDR1 KGHDR, CDR2 SFDVKD. This CDR3 region has 17 residues. V gave up 0 bases and J gave up 9 bases; unmatched junction bases: 9. The CDR3 loop reads CATSDLMTSGKAGEQFF. In DNA, the CDR3 is TGTGCCACCAGTGATTTGATGACTAGCGGGAAGGCGGGTGAGCAGTTCTTC.

The rearrangement links TRBV12-3 or TRBV12-4 to TRBJ2-3; the match to TRBD1 covers 7 bases. Trimming at V came to 7 bases and at J to 4 bases, leaving 5 bases not matched to a gene. This CDR3 spans 13 amino acids. CDR3 bases: TGTGCCAGCACTGGACAGGACCCAGATACGCAGTATTTT. Protein product: CASTGQDPDTQYF.

J is TRBJ2-2 and V is TRBV12-3 or TRBV12-4; D might be TRBD1 (5 bases). V dropped 5 bases and J dropped 5 bases, with 9 bases sitting between them. The CDR3 is 13 residues long. CDR3 coding DNA: TGTGCCAGCAGTCGAGGACAAACCGGGGAGCTGTTTTTT. Translating gives CASSRGQTGELFF.

The genes are TRBV18 and TRBJ2-1; 9 bases match TRBD1. V dropped 2 bases and J dropped 5; count of bases not matched to a gene: 7. The CDR3 runs to 16 residues. CDR1 KGHSH and CDR2 LQKENI come from the germline V gene. In nucleotides, the CDR3 is TGTGCCAGCTCACCAATGCGGGACAGGGCTAACAATGAGCAGTTCTTC. This gives the protein CASSPMRDRANNEQFF.

The chain is built from TRBV2 and TRBJ2-7, with 12 bases aligning to TRBD2. Germline CDR1 SNHLY, CDR2 FYNNEI. V lost 6 bases and J lost 1; bases outside the gene matches: 4. This CDR3 spans 15 amino acids. CDR3 amino acids: CASRAGTSGSYEQYF. The DNA of the CDR3 is TGTGCCAGCAGGGCTGGGACTAGCGGGTCCTACGAGCAGTACTTC. The whole variable domain, remainder taken from reference TRBV2 and TRBJ2-7, is EPEVTQTPSHQVTQMGQEVILRCVPISNHLYFYWYRQILGQKVEFLVSFYNNEISEKSEIFDDQFSVERPDGSNFTLKIRSTKLEDSAMYFCASRAGTSGSYEQYFGPGTRLTVT.

This clone has more than one count but fewer than ten. This chain links TRBV2 with TRBJ2-4; the match to TRBD2 covers 10 bases. The ends lost 3 bases at V and 1 base at J; junction bases unmatched: 18. The CDR3 consists of 21 residues. The V gene's germline CDR1 is SNHLY and CDR2 FYNNEI. CDR3 nucleotides: TGTGCCAGCAGTGAGTCCGGGGAGCGGGAGGGCCGCTCCTTCGCCAAAAACATTCAGTACTTC. Protein product: CASSESGEREGRSFAKNIQYF.

This chain connects TRBV19 to TRBJ1-5; D is possibly TRBD1 (6 bases). Trimming left V 8 bases short and J 0 bases short, with 17 bases between. CDR3 length equals 16 residues. Germline V gene sequence: CDR1 LNHDA, CDR2 SQIVND (reference sequence). The CDR3 bases are TGTGCCAGTCGACAGGACGGGTTTTATAGCAATCAGCCCCAGCATTTT. Protein product: CASRQDGFYSNQPQHF.